The clone carrying this T cell receptor (beta chain) was observed at least ten times. Antigen specificity is unknown. There were TCR beta CDR3 regions amplified from RNA transcripts. When the TCR CDR3 underwent first-round RT-PCR, the HTBI primer set was used. TCRdb re-called the multiplex PCR reads with MiXCR, one entry per CDR3 protein. The sample has fewer than 750,000 distinct CDR3 sequences, just over 45% seen once. This entry is derived from a study of T cells in Graves' hyperthyroidism and ophthalmopathy. Findings and limits, study-wide: Most clonotypes expanded in thyroid above 0.001 were likewise present in blood.

This CDR3 comprises 16 residues. Germline-derived CDR1 and CDR2 are DFQATT and SNEGSKA (reference sequence). Germline trimming cut 2 bases from V and 7 bases from J; bases unmatched to any gene: 15. Researchers barred patients who had uncontrolled infection, other autoimmune disease, pregnancy or lactation. Based on clinical symptoms, serum thyroxine and TRAb, thyroid ultrasound and orbital computed tomography, diagnoses were reached. The rearrangement joins TRBV20-1 to TRBJ2-7, with TRBD1 matching over 9 bases. Sequences were obtained from peripheral blood or thyroid tissue (not recorded which). This TCR derives from a woman under 30 with Graves' hyperthyroidism. The CDR3 DNA reads TGCAGTGCTAGACCCCCGGGGGGACAGGGAGATCGAGAGCAGTACTTC. Its protein is CSARPPGGQGDREQYF.